This T cell receptor (beta chain) was identified in a study of T cell responses to AZD1222 COVID-19 vaccine. The data were produced by immunoSEQ multiplex PCR, yet TCRdb's version contains in-frame clones alone and is incomplete. This table holds about 86,000 clones, 88% found once. This CDR3 has 12 residues. Trimming removed 7 bases from V and 2 bases from J, with 8 bases in between. Germline-derived CDR1 and CDR2 are SNHLY and FYNNEI. The gene calls are TRBV2 and TRBJ1-2; D is unclear. This receptor was identified in an adult who received the AZD1222 COVID-19 vaccine. Sequencing was performed on peripheral blood, taken 28 days after the second AZD1222 dose. CDR3 residues: CASKVGNYGYTF. CDR3 DNA: TGTGCCAGCAAGGTGGGGAACTATGGCTACACCTTC.